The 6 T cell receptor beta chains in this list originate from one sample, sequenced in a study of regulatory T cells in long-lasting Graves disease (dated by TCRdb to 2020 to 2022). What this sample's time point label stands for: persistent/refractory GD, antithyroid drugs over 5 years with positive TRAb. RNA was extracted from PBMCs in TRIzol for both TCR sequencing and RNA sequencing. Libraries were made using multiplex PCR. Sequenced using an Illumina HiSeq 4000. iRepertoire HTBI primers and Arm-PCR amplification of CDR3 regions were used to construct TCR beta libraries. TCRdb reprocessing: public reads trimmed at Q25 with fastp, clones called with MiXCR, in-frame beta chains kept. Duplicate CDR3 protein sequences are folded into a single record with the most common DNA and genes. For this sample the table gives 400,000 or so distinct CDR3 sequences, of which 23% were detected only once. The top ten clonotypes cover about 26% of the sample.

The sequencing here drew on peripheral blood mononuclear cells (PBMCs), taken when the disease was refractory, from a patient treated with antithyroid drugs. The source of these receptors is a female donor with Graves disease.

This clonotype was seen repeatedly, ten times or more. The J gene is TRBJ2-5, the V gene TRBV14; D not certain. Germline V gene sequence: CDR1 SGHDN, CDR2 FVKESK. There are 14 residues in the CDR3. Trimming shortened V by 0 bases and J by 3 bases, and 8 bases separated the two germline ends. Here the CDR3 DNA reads TGTGCCAGCAGCCAAGATCTGGACGAAGAGACCCAGTACTTC. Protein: CASSQDLDEETQYF. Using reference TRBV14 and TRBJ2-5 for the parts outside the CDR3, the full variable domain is EAGVTQFPSHSVIEKGQTVTLRCDPISGHDNLYWYRRVMGKEIKFLLHFVKESKQDESGMPNNRFLAERTGGTYSTLKVQPAELEDSGVYFCASSQDLDEETQYFGPGTRLLVL.

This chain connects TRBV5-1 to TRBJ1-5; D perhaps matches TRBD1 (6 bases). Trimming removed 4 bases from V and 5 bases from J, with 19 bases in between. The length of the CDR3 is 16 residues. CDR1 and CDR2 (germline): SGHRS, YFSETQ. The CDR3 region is CASSVDGQQGHQPQHF. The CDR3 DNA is TGCGCCAGCAGCGTCGATGGTCAACAGGGTCATCAGCCCCAGCATTTT.

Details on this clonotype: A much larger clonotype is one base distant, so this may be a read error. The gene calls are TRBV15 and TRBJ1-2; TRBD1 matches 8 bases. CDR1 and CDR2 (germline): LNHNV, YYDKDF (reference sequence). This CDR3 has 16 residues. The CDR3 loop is CATSRDPAQGDYGYAF. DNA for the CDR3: TGTGCCACCAGCAGAGATCCGGCACAGGGGGACTATGGCTACGCCTTC. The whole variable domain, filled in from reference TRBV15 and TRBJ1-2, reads DAMVIQNPRYQVTQFGKPVTLSCSQTLNHNVMYWYQQKSSQAPKLLFHYYDKDFNNEADTPDNFQSRRPNTSFCFLDIRSPGLGDTAMYLCATSRDPAQGDYGYAFGSGTRLTVV.

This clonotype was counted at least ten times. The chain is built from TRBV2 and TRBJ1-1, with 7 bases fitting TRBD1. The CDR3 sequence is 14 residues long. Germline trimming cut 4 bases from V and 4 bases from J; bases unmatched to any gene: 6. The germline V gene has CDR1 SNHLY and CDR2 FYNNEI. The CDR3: CASSAGGGFTEAFF. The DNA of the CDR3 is TGTGCCAGCAGTGCAGGGGGTGGTTTCACTGAAGCTTTCTTT.

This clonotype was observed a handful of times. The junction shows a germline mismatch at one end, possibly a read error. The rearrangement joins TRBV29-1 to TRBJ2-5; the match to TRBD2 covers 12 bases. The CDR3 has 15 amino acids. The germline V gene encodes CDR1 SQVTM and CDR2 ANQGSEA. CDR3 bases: TGCAGCGTTGAGGGGCTAGCGGGAGGGCAAGTGACCCAGTACTTC. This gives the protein CSVEGLAGGQVTQYF.

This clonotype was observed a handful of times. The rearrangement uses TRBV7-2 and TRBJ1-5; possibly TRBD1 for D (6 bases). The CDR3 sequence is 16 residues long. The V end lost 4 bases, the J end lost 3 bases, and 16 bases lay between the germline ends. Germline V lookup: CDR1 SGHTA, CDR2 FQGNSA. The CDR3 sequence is CASSSEARGINQPQHF. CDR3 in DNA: TGTGCCAGCAGCTCCGAGGCCAGGGGAATCAATCAGCCCCAGCATTTT. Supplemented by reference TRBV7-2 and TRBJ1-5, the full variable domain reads GAGVSQSPSNKVTEKGKDVELRCDPISGHTALYWYRQSLGQGLEFLIYFQGNSAPDKSGLPSDRFSAERTGGSVSTLTIQRTQQEDSAVYLCASSSEARGINQPQHFGDGTRLSIL.